Listed below are T cell receptor beta chains from one sample, sequenced in a study of blood T cell repertoires in COVID-19. Produced via immunoSEQ multiplex PCR; TCRdb's table is partial and in-frame only. This sample has some 220,000 clones, with 80% to 90% found just once. Sequencing input: PBMCs or T cells enriched from blood (not recorded which). These receptor sequences come from a woman between 18 and 29 years old in a cohort exposed to, infected with or recovered from COVID-19 (not recorded which). Both conserved end residues are part of each CDR3. A D gene is named only where the DNA matches it firmly. Clone size is shown for a subset of rows, as once, few, many or a class of expanded clone.

v_call: TRBV14; clone_size: .; j_call: TRBJ2-3; d_call: .; cdr3_nt: TGTGCCAGCAGCCAAGTCCTCCAGAACACAGATACGCAGTATTTT; cdr3_aa: CASSQVLQNTDTQYF
v_call: TRBV28; clone_size: .; j_call: TRBJ2-7; d_call: TRBD1; cdr3_nt: TGTGCCAGCAGTGGGGACAGGGTCACCTACGAGCAGTACTTC; cdr3_aa: CASSGDRVTYEQYF
v_call: TRBV19; clone_size: once; j_call: TRBJ2-3; d_call: .; cdr3_nt: TGTGCCAGTAGTGTAACCGGGACTCCAACAGATACGCAGTATTTT; cdr3_aa: CASSVTGTPTDTQYF
v_call: TRBV5-6; clone_size: .; j_call: TRBJ2-5; d_call: TRBD2; cdr3_nt: TGTGCCACCAGAAACATAGCGGGGGGGACGGGAGAGACCCAGTACTTC; cdr3_aa: CATRNIAGGTGETQYF
v_call: TRBV25-1; clone_size: .; j_call: TRBJ2-1; d_call: .; cdr3_nt: TGTGCCAGCAGTGAACGGGATGGGTCCCACAATGAGCAGTTCTTC; cdr3_aa: CASSERDGSHNEQFF
v_call: TRBV18; clone_size: .; j_call: TRBJ2-7; d_call: .; cdr3_nt: TGTGCCAGCTCACCAACCAGCAGAGGATACGAGCAGTACTTC; cdr3_aa: CASSPTSRGYEQYF
v_call: TRBV3-1/TRBV3-2; clone_size: .; j_call: TRBJ1-4; d_call: .; cdr3_nt: TGTGCCAGCAGCCAAGCGGGGGCGGCGGGGGCTAGGGAAAAACTGTTTTTT; cdr3_aa: CASSQAGAAGAREKLFF
v_call: TRBV11-2; clone_size: .; j_call: TRBJ1-1; d_call: TRBD1; cdr3_nt: TGTGCCAGCAGCTTCCCAGGGGGAACTGAAGCTTTCTTT; cdr3_aa: CASSFPGGTEAFF
v_call: TRBV3-1/TRBV3-2; clone_size: .; j_call: TRBJ1-5; d_call: TRBD1; cdr3_nt: TGTGCCAGCAGTCTGGGACAGCCCAATCAGCCCCAGCATTTT; cdr3_aa: CASSLGQPNQPQHF
v_call: TRBV19; clone_size: .; j_call: TRBJ1-6; d_call: TRBD1; cdr3_nt: TGTGCCAGTAGTCTACGCCGAAGGACAGGGCTAAATAATTCACCCCTCCACTTT; cdr3_aa: CASSLRRRTGLNNSPLHF
v_call: TRBV5-6; clone_size: .; j_call: TRBJ1-1; d_call: .; cdr3_nt: TGTGCCAGCAGCTCGGACATCCGGAACACTGAAGCTTTCTTT; cdr3_aa: CASSSDIRNTEAFF
v_call: TRBV27; clone_size: .; j_call: TRBJ1-2; d_call: .; cdr3_nt: TGTGCCAGCAGTACTCGGACAGTGGGGGTAACTGGCTACACCTTC; cdr3_aa: CASSTRTVGVTGYTF
v_call: TRBV29-1; clone_size: .; j_call: TRBJ1-4; d_call: .; cdr3_nt: TGCAGCGTTGAAGGCCAGGGAGGCGGTGAAAAACTGTTTTTT; cdr3_aa: CSVEGQGGGEKLFF
v_call: TRBV4-1; clone_size: .; j_call: TRBJ1-1; d_call: .; cdr3_nt: TGCGCCAGCAGCCCGAATTGGGGAGGGTCGAACACTGAAGCTTTCTTT; cdr3_aa: CASSPNWGGSNTEAFF
v_call: TRBV7-7; clone_size: .; j_call: TRBJ1-1; d_call: TRBD1; cdr3_nt: TGTGCCAGCAGCTTAAGAGGGGTCGTGACAGGGGTGACTAAGGAACGGAACACTGAAGCTTTCTTT; cdr3_aa: CASSLRGVVTGVTKERNTEAFF
v_call: TRBV5-6; clone_size: .; j_call: TRBJ1-1; d_call: .; cdr3_nt: TGTGCCAGCAGACCAGGGGAATTGGGGACTGAAGCTTTCTTT; cdr3_aa: CASRPGELGTEAFF
v_call: TRBV7-6; clone_size: .; j_call: TRBJ2-1; d_call: TRBD2; cdr3_nt: TGTGCCAGCAGCTTAGGAGGTAGCGGGAGCTCCTACAATGAGCAGTTCTTC; cdr3_aa: CASSLGGSGSSYNEQFF
v_call: TRBV7-3; clone_size: .; j_call: TRBJ2-7; d_call: .; cdr3_nt: TGTGCCAGCAGCCGGAATCAGGGCCGGGGGTACGAGCAGTACTTC; cdr3_aa: CASSRNQGRGYEQYF
v_call: TRBV9; clone_size: .; j_call: TRBJ2-6; d_call: .; cdr3_nt: TGTGCCAGCAGCCCCCCACTACAGGGCTCCGGGGCCAACGTCCTGACTTTC; cdr3_aa: CASSPPLQGSGANVLTF
v_call: TRBV28; clone_size: .; j_call: TRBJ1-3; d_call: .; cdr3_nt: TGTGCCAGCAGTTCTGGGTTCCAGGGTGAAAACACCATATATTTT; cdr3_aa: CASSSGFQGENTIYF
v_call: TRBV18; clone_size: .; j_call: TRBJ1-1; d_call: .; cdr3_nt: TGTGCCAGCTCACCAGACAAGAACACTGAAGCTTTCTTT; cdr3_aa: CASSPDKNTEAFF
v_call: TRBV7-9; clone_size: .; j_call: TRBJ1-1; d_call: .; cdr3_nt: TGTGCCAGCAGCTTAGGAAATCTCGGGAAGAACACTGAAGCTTTCTTT; cdr3_aa: CASSLGNLGKNTEAFF
v_call: TRBV1; clone_size: .; j_call: TRBJ1-1; d_call: .; cdr3_nt: TGCACCAGCAGCCAAGTCCGCAGGGGGGCGAACACTGAAGCTTTCTTT; cdr3_aa: CTSSQVRRGANTEAFF